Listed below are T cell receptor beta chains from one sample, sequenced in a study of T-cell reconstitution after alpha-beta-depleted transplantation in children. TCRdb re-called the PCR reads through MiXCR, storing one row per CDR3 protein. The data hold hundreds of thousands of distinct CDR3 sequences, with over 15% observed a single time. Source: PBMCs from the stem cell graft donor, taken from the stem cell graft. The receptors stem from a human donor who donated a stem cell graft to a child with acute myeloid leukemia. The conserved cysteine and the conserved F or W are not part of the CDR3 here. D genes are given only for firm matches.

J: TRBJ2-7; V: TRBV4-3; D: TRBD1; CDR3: ASSQGPGTGSYEQY
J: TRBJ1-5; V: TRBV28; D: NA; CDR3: ASSLQWYYQPQH
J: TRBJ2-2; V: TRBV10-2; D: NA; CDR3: ASGGGSGTGELF
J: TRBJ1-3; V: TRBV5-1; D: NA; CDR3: ASGSRTTDTIY
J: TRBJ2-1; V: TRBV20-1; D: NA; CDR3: CARDSQGGSYNEQF
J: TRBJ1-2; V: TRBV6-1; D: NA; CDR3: ASSISPGVGANYGYT
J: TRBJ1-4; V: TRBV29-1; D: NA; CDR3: SVGGRGDEKLF
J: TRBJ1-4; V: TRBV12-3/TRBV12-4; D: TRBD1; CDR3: ASSSRDRGPLEKLF
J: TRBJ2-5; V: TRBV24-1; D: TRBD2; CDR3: ATSDLGTSGAQETQY
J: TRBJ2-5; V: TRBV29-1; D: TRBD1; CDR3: SATTGGGETQY
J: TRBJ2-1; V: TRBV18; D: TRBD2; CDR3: ASSPPSFLAGEREQF
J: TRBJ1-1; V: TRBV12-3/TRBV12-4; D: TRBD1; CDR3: ASRVRGGGNTEAF
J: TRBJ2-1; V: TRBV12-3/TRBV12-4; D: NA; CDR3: ASGVNNEQF
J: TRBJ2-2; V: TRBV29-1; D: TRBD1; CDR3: SAEDRATGELF
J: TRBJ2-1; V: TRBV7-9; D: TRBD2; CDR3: ASTRGDSRTYNEQF
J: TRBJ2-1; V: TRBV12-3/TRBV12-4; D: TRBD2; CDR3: ASSLQGLVPNEQF
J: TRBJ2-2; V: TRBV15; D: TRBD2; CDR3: ATSRGLAEMTGELF
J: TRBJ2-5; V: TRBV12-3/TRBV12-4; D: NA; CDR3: ASSERAGQETQY
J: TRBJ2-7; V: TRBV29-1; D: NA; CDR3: SVSHGISSYEQY
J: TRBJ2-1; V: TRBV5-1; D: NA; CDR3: ASSFPSFNEQF
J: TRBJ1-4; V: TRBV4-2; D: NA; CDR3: ASMDGGPREKLF
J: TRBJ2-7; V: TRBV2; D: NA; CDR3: ASRPGEFHEQY
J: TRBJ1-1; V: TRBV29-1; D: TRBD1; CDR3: SVAGTGINTEAF
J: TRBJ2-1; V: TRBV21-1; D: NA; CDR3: ASSIIRDSQWNEQF
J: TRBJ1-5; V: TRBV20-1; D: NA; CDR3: SAVETENRKPQH
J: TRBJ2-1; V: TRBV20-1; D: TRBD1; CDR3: SALIPPGQGVSYNEQF
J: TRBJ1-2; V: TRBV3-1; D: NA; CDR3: ASSPMSRAGGYT
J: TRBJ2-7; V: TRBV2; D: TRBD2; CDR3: ASSRTSGDYEQY
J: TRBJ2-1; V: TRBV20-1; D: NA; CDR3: SAGLRTYNEQF
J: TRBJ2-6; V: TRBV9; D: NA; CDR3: ASSESKTRRGANVLT
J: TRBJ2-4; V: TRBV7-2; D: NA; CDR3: ASSLVVAKNIQY
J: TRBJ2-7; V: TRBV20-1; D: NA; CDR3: SALHGYEQY
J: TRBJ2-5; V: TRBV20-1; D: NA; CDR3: SARGGSSETQY
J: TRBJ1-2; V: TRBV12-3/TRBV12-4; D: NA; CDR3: ASSLGRNNYGYT
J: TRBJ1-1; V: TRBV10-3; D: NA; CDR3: AISSQGLRNTEAF
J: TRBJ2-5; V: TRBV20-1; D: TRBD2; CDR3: SARDGLAASGTQY
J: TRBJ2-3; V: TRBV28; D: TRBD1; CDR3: ASLGTGYRTDTQY
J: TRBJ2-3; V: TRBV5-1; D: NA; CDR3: ASSPSSGLPTDTQY
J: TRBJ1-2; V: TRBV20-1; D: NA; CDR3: SAKAGYT
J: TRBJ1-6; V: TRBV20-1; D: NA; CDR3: SARAAGGRSPLH
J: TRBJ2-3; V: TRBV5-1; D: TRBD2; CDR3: ASSLQRGAGIDTQY
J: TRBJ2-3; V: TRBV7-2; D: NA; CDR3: ASSLVKNSGDTQY
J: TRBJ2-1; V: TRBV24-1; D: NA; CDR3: ATRGTMDNEQF
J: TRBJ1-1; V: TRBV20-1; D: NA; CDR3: SASGGKGAF
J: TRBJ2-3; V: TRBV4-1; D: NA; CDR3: ASSQDNSAFTDTQY